This T cell receptor (beta chain) was found in a study of Ad26.COV2.S vaccination and SARS-CoV-2 variants. The CDR3 totals 13 residues. Looked up from germline, CDR1 is SGHNT and CDR2 is YYREEE (reference sequence). V dropped 0 bases and J dropped 6 bases, with 7 bases sitting between them. The treatment is: some 20 received Ad26.COV2.S at low or high dose, single or two shots; a few received placebo; per-sample allocation not given. The samples were gathered on day 63 after the first injection of vaccine or placebo. The vaccine delivered Wuhan-strain SARS-CoV-2 spike through an Ad26 vector. The method was immunoSEQ multiplex PCR; TCRdb's version includes in-frame clones alone and lacks a portion of them. The sample contains about 400,000 clones, roughly four fifths of which appear only once.

J is TRBJ1-5 and V is TRBV5-4; D is unresolved. The TCR originated in a person between 18 and 60 years old who received the Ad26.COV2.S COVID-19 vaccine or a placebo. The starting material was peripheral blood, obtained in a trial of Ad26.COV2.S vaccine versus placebo. The CDR3 region is CASSLEPFQPQHF. The CDR3 DNA follows: TGTGCCAGCAGCTTGGAACCGTTTCAGCCCCAGCATTTT.